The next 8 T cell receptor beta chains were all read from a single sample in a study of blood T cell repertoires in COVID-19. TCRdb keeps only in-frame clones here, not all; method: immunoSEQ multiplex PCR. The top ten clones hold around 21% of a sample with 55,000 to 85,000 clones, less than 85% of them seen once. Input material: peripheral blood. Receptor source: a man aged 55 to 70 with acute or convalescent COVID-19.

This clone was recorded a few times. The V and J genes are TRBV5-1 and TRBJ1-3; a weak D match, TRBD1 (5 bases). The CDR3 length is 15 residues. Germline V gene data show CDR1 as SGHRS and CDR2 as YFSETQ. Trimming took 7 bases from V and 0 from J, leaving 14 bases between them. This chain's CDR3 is CASSRDSSSGNTIYF. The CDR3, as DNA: TGCGCCAGCTCCCGGGACTCCAGCTCTGGAAACACCATATATTTT.

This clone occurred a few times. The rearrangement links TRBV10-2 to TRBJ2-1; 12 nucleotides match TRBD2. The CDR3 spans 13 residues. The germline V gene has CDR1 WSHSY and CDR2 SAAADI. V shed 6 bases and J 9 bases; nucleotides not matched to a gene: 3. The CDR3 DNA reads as TGCGCCAGCAGGGGGACTAGCGGGCCTGAGCAGTTCTTC. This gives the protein CASRGTSGPEQFF.

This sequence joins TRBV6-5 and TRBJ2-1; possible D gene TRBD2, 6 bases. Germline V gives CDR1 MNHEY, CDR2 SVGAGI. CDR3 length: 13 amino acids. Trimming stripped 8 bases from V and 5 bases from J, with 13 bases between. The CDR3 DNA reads TGTGCCAGCCGACTAGACGCCAACAATGAGCAGTTCTTC. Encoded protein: CASRLDANNEQFF.

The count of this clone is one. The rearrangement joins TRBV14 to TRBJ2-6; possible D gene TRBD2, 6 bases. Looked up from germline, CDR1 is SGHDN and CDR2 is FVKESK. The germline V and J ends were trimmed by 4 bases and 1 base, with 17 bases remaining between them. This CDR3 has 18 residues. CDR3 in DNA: TGTGCCAGCAGCCCGAACCGGGACTCTTTTTCTGGGGCCAACGTCCTGACTTTC. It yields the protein CASSPNRDSFSGANVLTF. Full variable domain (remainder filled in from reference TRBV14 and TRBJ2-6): EAGVTQFPSHSVIEKGQTVTLRCDPISGHDNLYWYRRVMGKEIKFLLHFVKESKQDESGMPNNRFLAERTGGTYSTLKVQPAELEDSGVYFCASSPNRDSFSGANVLTFGAGSRLTVL.

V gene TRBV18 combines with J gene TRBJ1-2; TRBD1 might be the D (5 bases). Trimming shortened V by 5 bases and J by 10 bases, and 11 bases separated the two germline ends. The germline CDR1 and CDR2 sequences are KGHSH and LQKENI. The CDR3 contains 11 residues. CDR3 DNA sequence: TGTGCCAGCTCATTACAGGAGCACTACACCTTC. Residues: CASSLQEHYTF.

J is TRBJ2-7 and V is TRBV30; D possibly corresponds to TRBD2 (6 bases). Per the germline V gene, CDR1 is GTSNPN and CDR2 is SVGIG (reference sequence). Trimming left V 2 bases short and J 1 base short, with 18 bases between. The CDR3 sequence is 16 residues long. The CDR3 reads CAWSPRSEGGSYEQYV. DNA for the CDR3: TGTGCCTGGAGTCCGCGCTCAGAGGGAGGATCCTACGAGCAGTACGTC.

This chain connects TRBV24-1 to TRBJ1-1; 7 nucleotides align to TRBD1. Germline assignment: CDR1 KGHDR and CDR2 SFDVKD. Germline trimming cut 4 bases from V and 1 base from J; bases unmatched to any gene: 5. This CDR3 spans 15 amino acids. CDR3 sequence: CATSDGQAKNTEAFF. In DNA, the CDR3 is TGTGCCACCAGTGACGGACAGGCCAAGAACACTGAAGCTTTCTTT.

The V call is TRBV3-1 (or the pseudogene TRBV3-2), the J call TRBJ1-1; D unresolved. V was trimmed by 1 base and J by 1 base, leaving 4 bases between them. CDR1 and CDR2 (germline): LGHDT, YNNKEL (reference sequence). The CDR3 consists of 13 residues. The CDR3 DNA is TGTGCCAGCAGCCAAGGACAGAACACTGAAGCTTTCTTT. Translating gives CASSQGQNTEAFF.